This T cell receptor (beta chain) was retrieved from a study of blood T cell repertoires in COVID-19 (dated by TCRdb to between 2020 and 2021). For the wider study: The collaborator samples originated in the United States, Italy and Spain and spanned the acute and convalescent phases of COVID-19. The repertoires were released in a freely available public database meant as a resource for research on the immune response to SARS-CoV-2. The samples were drawn from two sources: the first 160 participants of the ongoing ImmuneRACE study, and about 1,300 subjects contributed by 6 global collaborators. The prospective study material was composed of cDNA or gDNA derived from T cells, B-cell-depleted T cells, or PBMCs. Where HLA class I and class II types were available, the types were taken from metadata supplied by the sample provider, not from assay-based typing. Deeply sampled blood TCRbeta repertoires from subjects exposed to, actively infected with, or recovered from COVID-19 were included in the dataset. Sample metadata almost always included a de-identified subject ID, COVID-19 status, age in years and sex.

As regards this clone: Which antigen it targets is not known. Per-base qualities were not stored, and no clone one base away is much larger.

Each collaborating institution followed its own protocols to collect whole blood in K2EDTA tubes. For TCRbeta analysis, collaborators shipped samples in one of three forms: frozen whole blood, isolated PBMCs, or DNA extracted from either of those sample types. The immunoSEQ Assay, a bias-controlled multiplex PCR, was used to amplify TCRbeta CDR3 regions from genomic DNA. The authors' analysis ran thus. The number of nucleated cells in each sample was estimated by amplification of reference gene primers within the assay. Sequence reads were collapsed and filtered to measure the absolute abundance of every unique TCRbeta CDR3 rearrangement. Productive Simpson clonality was computed per sample as the square root of Simpson's diversity index over productive rearrangements. The immuneACCESS repertoire file appears here via TCRdb, limited to in-frame rearrangements. These files lack a portion of the clones; in checked studies, under half of the deficit traces to unresolved V genes, and the cause of the others is not known. V, J and clone size derive from that table, while D and trimming were established from the DNA sequence. The sample table shows a few hundred thousand clones, and more than 75% are seen once. The top ten clonotypes cover around an eighth of the sample.

V is reduced by 3 bases and J by 5 bases, leaving a spacing of 14 bases between them. According to the germline V gene, CDR1 reads SGHRS and CDR2 reads YFSETQ. Inclusive of the bounding cysteine and phenylalanine, the CDR3 is 14 residues long. CDR3 DNA only is kept here, 42 bases in frame from base 1. The paper as a whole reports these results and caveats: The quantity of clinical and demographic metadata differed by source and by participant and was supplied without curation.

Material: peripheral blood. Recombination joined TRBV5-1 with TRBJ2-5; a tentative D match to TRBD1 spans 6 bases. This clonotype was sampled from an older man with acute or convalescent COVID-19. The CDR3 amino acid sequence is: CASSWTAARETQYF. At the DNA level, the sequence is TGCGCCAGCAGCTGGACAGCTGCCCGGGAGACCCAGTACTTC.